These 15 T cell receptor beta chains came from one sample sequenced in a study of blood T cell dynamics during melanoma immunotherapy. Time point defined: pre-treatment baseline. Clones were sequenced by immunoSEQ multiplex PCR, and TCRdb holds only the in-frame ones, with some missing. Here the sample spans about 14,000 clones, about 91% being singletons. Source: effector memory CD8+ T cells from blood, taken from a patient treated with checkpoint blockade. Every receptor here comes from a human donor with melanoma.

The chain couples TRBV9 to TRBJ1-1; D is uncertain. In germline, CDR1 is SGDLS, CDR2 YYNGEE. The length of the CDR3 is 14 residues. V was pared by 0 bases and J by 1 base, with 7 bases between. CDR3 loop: CASSVGWGNTEAFF. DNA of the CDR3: TGTGCCAGCAGCGTAGGGTGGGGGAACACTGAAGCTTTCTTT.

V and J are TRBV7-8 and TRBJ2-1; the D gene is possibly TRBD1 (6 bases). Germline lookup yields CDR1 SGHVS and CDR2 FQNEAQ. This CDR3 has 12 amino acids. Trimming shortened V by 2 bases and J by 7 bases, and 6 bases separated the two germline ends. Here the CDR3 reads CASSLQGNEQFF. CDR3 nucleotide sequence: TGTGCCAGCAGCTTACAGGGGAATGAGCAGTTCTTC.

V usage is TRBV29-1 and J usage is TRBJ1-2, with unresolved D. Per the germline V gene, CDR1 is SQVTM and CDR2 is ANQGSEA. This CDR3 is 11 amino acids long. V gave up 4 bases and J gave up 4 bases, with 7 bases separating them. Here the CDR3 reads CSVAGLYGYTF. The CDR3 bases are TGCAGCGTTGCCGGGCTCTATGGCTACACCTTC.

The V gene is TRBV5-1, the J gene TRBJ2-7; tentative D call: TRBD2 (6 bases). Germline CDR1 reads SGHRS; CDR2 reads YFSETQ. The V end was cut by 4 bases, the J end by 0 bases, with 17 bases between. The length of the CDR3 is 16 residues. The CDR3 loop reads CASSLIDSGSSYEQYF. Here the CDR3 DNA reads TGCGCCAGCAGCCTAATAGATAGCGGCAGCTCCTACGAGCAGTACTTC.

CDR3 sequence (DNA): TGTGCCAGTAGTATAGTTTCGGGTGGACGGTACAATGAGCAGTTCTTC. It codes for CASSIVSGGRYNEQFF. This chain links TRBV19 with TRBJ2-1; D unresolved. CDR3 length equals 16 residues. Germline CDR1 reads LNHDA; CDR2 reads SQIVND (reference sequence). Trimming took 1 base from V and 4 from J, leaving 14 bases between them.

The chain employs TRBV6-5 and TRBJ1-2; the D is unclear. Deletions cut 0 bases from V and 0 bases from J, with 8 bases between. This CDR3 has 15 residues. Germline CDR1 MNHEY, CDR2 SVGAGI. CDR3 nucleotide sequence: TGTGCCAGCAGTTACTCGAATGTGGCTAACTATGGCTACACCTTC. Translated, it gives CASSYSNVANYGYTF.

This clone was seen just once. This chain's CDR3 is CAFEEDSPLHF. CDR3 bases: TGTGCTTTCGAGGAGGATTCACCCCTCCACTTT. The chain employs TRBV30 and TRBJ1-6; no definite D call. Germline values: CDR1 GTSNPN, CDR2 SVGIG (reference sequence). This CDR3 has 11 residues.

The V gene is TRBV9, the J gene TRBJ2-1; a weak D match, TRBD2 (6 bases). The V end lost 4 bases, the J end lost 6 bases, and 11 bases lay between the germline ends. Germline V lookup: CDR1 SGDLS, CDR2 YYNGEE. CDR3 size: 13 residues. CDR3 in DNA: TGTGCCAGCAGCACCCCGGGAGTCAATGAGCAGTTCTTC. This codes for CASSTPGVNEQFF.

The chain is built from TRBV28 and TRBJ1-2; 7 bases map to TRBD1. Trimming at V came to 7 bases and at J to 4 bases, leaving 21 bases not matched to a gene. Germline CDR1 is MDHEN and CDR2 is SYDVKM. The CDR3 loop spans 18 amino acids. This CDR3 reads CASTLSPADREIPYGYTF. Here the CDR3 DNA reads TGTGCCAGCACCCTCTCACCTGCCGACAGGGAAATACCCTATGGCTACACCTTC.

CDR3 sequence reads: CASSPPDREVGELFF. The CDR3 region has the DNA TGTGCCAGCAGCCCCCCGGACAGGGAAGTCGGGGAGCTGTTTTTT. The chain is built from TRBV7-9 and TRBJ2-2, with 8 bases identical to TRBD1. J was trimmed by 7 bases and V by 5 bases; bases with no gene match: 9. Germline loops: CDR1 SEHNR, CDR2 FQNEAQ (reference sequence). The CDR3 runs 15 residues.

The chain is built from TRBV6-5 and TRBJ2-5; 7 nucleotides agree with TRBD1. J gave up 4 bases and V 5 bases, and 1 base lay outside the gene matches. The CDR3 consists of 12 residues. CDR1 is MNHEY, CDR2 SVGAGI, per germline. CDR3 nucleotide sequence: TGTGCCAGCAGTAGGGACAGAGAGACCCAGTACTTC. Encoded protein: CASSRDRETQYF.

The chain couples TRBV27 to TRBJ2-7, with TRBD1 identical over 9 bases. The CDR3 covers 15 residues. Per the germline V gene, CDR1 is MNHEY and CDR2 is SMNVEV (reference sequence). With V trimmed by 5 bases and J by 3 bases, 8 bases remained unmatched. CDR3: CASSPYDRGVYEQYF. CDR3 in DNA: TGTGCCAGCAGTCCTTACGACAGGGGGGTCTACGAGCAGTACTTC.

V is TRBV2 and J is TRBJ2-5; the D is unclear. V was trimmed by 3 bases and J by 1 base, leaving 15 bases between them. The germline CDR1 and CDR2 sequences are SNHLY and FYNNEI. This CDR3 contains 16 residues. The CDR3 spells CASSDSADQLQETQYF. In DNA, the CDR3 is TGTGCCAGCAGTGATTCGGCGGACCAGCTCCAAGAGACCCAGTACTTC.

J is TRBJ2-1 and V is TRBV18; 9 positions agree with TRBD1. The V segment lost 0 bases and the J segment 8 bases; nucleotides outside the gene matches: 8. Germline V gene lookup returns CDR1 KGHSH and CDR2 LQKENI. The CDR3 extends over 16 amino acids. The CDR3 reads CASSPPGQGFVDEQFF. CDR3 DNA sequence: TGTGCCAGCTCACCACCAGGACAGGGGTTTGTCGATGAGCAGTTCTTC.

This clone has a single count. The DNA of the CDR3 is TGTGCCAGCAGTCCATTTCCCATCGAGATTAGGTCAGATACGCAGTATTTT. This gives the protein CASSPFPIEIRSDTQYF. The rearrangement links TRBV27 to TRBJ2-3, with D unclear. V gave up 5 bases and J gave up 4 bases, with 22 bases separating them. Germline CDR1 is MNHEY and CDR2 is SMNVEV (reference sequence). The CDR3 contains 17 residues.